The following is a T cell receptor (beta chain) sequence with its context. The antigen remains undetermined. Time point given: after dendritic cell vaccination, including at tumor progression/relapse. The vaccine used monocyte-derived dendritic cells pulsed overnight with autologous tumor lysate. These data are taken from a study of glioma-infiltrating T cells after dendritic cell vaccination. Regarding the study as a whole: The cohort had few patients with full blood and tumor sets.

The CDR3 has 13 residues. Deletions cut 2 bases from V and 0 bases from J, with 5 bases between. The V gene's germline CDR1 is SQVTM and CDR2 ANQGSEA. This table comes from immunoSEQ multiplex PCR, and its TCRdb copy is limited to in-frame clones, with some not included. The data contain a few thousand clones, roughly 79% of them seen just once; the ten biggest clones take up about 12%. The TCR sequence derives from a human donor with glioblastoma. The rearrangement uses TRBV29-1 and TRBJ2-1; D unresolved. Sequenced here: tumor tissue, sampled after dendritic cell vaccination. CDR3 coding DNA: TGCAGCGTTGAACAAATCTCCTACAATGAGCAGTTCTTC. Translating gives CSVEQISYNEQFF.